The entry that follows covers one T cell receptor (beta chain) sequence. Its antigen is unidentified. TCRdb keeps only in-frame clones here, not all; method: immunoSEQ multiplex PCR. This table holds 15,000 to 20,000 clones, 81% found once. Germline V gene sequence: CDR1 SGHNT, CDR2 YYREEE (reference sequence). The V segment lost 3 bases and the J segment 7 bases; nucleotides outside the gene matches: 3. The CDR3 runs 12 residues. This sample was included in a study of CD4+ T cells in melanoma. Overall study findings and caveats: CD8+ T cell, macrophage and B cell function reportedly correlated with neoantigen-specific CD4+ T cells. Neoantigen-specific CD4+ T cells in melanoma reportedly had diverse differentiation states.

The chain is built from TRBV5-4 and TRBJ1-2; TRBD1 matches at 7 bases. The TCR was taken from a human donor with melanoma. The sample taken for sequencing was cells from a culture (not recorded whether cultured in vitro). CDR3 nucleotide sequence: TGTGCCAGCAGCTCTCAGGGGGTTGGCTACACCTTC. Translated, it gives CASSSQGVGYTF.